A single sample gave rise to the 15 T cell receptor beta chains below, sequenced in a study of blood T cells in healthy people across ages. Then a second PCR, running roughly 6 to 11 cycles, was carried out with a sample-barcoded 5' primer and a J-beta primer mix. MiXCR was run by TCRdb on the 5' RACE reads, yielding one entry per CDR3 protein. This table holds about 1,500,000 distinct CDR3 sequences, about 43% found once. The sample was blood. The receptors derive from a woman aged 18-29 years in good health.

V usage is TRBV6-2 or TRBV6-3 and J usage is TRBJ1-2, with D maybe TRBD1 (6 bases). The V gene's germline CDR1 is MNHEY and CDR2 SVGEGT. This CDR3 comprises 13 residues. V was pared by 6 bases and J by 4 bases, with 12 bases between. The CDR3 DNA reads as TGTGCCAGCAGCCGGACAGAGGCCTATGGCTACACCTTC. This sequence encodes CASSRTEAYGYTF.

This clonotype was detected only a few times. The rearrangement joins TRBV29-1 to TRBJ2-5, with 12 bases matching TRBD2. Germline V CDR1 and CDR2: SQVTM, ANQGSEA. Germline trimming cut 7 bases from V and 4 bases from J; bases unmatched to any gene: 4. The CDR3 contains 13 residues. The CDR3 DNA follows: TGCAGCGCCGGGGGACTAGCGGGAGAGACCCAGTACTTC. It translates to CSAGGLAGETQYF.

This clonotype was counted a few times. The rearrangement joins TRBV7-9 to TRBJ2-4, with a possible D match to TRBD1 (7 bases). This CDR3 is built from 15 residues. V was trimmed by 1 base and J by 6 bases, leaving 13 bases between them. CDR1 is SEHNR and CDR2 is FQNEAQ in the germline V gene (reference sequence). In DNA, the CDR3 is TGTGCCAGCAGCTTAGTCAGGGGGGCCGTAAACATTCAGTACTTC. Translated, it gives CASSLVRGAVNIQYF.

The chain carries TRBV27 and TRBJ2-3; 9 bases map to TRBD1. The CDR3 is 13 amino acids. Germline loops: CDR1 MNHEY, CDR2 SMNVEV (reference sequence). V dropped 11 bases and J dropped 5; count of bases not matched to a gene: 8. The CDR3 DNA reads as TGTGCCTCCCATTCGGACAGGGGAGATACGCAGTATTTT. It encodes CASHSDRGDTQYF.

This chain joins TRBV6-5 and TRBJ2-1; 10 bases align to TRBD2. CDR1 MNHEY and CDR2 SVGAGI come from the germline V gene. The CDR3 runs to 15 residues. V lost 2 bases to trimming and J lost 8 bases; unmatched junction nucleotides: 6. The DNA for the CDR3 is TGTGCCAGCAGTTACACGATAGCGGGAGGCGATGAGCAGTTCTTC. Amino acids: CASSYTIAGGDEQFF.

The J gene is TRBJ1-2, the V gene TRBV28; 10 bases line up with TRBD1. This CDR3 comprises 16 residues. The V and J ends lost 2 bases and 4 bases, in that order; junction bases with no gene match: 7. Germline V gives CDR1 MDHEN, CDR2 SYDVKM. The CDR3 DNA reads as TGTGCCAGCAGTTTAGTTGAGACAGGGGGCAGCTATGGCTACACCTTC. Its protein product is CASSLVETGGSYGYTF.

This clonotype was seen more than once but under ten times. The CDR3 sequence is CASSLYRGGNEQFF. CDR3 bases: TGTGCCAGCAGTTTATACAGGGGGGGGAATGAGCAGTTCTTC. The rearrangement uses TRBV27 and TRBJ2-1, with D tentatively TRBD1 (8 bases). Looked up from germline, CDR1 is MNHEY and CDR2 is SMNVEV (reference sequence). This CDR3 contains 14 residues. V shed 1 base and J shed 7 bases, with 11 bases lying between them.

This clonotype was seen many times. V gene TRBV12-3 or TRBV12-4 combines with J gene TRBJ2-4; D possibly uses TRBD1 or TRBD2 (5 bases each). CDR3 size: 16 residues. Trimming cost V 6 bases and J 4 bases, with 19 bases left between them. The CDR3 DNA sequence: TGTGCCAGCAGCCTTGGGGCCCAAAGGGAGAAAAACATTCAGTACTTC. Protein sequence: CASSLGAQREKNIQYF.

The CDR3 DNA is TGTGCCAGCAGCCCCAAGGGACTAGCGGGGGGGCCCGGAGGTAGCACAGATACGCAGTATTTT. Amino acid sequence: CASSPKGLAGGPGGSTDTQYF. The chain has TRBV7-3 and TRBJ2-3; 16 nucleotides line up with TRBD2. CDR3 length: 21 amino acids. The germline V gene has CDR1 SGHTA and CDR2 FQGTGA. J lost 0 bases, V lost 5 bases, and 14 bases had no gene match.

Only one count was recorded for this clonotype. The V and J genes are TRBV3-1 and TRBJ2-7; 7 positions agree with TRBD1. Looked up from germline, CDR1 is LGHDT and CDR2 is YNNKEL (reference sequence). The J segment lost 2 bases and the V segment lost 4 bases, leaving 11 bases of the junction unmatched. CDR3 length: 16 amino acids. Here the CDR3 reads CASSPWTGQIPYEQYF. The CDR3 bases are TGTGCCAGCAGCCCCTGGACAGGCCAAATCCCCTACGAGCAGTACTTC.

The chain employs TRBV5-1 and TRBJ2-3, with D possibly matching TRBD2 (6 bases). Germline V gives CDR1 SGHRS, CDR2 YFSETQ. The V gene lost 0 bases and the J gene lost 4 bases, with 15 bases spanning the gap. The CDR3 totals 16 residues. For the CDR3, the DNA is TGCGCCAGCAGCTTGGCCAACGGGGGATTACCAGATACGCAGTATTTT. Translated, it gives CASSLANGGLPDTQYF.

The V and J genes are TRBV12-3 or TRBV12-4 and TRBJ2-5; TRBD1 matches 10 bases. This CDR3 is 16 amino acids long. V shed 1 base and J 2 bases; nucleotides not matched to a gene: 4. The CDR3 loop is CASSLDPDRGQETQYF. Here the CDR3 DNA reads TGTGCCAGCAGTTTAGACCCGGACAGGGGGCAAGAGACCCAGTACTTC.

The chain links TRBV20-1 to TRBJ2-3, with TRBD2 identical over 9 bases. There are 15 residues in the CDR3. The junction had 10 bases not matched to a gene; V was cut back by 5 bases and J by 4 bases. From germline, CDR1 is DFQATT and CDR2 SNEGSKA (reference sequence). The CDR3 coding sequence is TGCAGTGCTGACTTTGCGCGGGAGGGATCAGATACGCAGTATTTT. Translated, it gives CSADFAREGSDTQYF.

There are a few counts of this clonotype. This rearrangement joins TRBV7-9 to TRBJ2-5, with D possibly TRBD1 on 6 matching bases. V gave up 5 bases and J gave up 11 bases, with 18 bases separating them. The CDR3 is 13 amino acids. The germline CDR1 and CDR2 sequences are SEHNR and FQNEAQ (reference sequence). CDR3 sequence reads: CASSPIFRDKQYF. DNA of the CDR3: TGTGCCAGCAGCCCCATTTTCAGGGACAAGCAGTACTTC.

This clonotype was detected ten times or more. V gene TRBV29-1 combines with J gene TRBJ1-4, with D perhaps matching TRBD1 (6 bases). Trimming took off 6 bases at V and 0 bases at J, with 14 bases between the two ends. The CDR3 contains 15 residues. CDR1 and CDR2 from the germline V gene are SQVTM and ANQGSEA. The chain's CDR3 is CSVALQGATNEKLFF. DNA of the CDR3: TGCAGCGTCGCGCTACAGGGCGCAACTAATGAAAAACTGTTTTTT.